What follows are 27 T cell receptor beta chains derived from one specimen sequenced in a study of OX40 agonist ivuxolimab in advanced cancers. Only in-frame clones appear in the TCRdb table, and some are missing; sequencing was by immunoSEQ multiplex PCR. The repertoire holds approximately 77,000 clones, with around 93% as singletons. Sequenced here: CD4+ or CD8+ T cells sorted from blood, sampled in a trial of the OX40 agonist ivuxolimab. These receptors all come from an adult with an advanced solid tumor such as melanoma, head and neck, liver or kidney cancer.

V and J are TRBV6-1 and TRBJ2-5; D is perhaps TRBD1 (6 bases). Germline V gene lookup returns CDR1 MNHNS and CDR2 SASEGT. The length of the CDR3 is 15 residues. The V end was cut by 5 bases, the J end by 5 bases, with 18 bases between. CDR3 sequence: CASSRGQLRLETQYF. DNA for the CDR3: TGTGCCAGCAGTCGAGGACAGCTGCGTTTGGAGACCCAGTACTTC.

The chain couples TRBV7-6 to TRBJ2-7; no definite D call. CDR1 is SGHVS and CDR2 is FNYEAQ in the germline V gene. This CDR3 comprises 14 residues. Trimming pared 0 bases from V and 0 bases from J, leaving 6 bases between. The CDR3: CASSLAANSYEQYF. The CDR3, as DNA: TGTGCCAGCAGCTTAGCCGCCAACTCCTACGAGCAGTACTTC.

The rearrangement uses TRBV19 and TRBJ2-7; 7 positions agree with TRBD1. Germline CDR1 reads LNHDA; CDR2 reads SQIVND (reference sequence). The CDR3 length is 15 residues. With V trimmed by 4 bases and J by 3 bases, 9 bases remained unmatched. CDR3 bases: TGTGCCAGTAGTAGTAGGGGGCAATTTGGCTACGAGCAGTACTTC. This gives the protein CASSSRGQFGYEQYF.

The rearrangement uses TRBV7-9 and TRBJ2-3; 8 positions agree with TRBD1. Germline lookup yields CDR1 SEHNR and CDR2 FQNEAQ (reference sequence). This CDR3 has 16 residues. V dropped 5 bases and J dropped 1; count of bases not matched to a gene: 8. CDR3 sequence reads: CASSPQVGQGTDTQYF. CDR3 sequence (DNA): TGTGCCAGCAGCCCCCAAGTGGGACAGGGCACAGATACGCAGTATTTT.

J is TRBJ2-7 and V is TRBV27, with D possibly TRBD2 on 5 matching bases. This CDR3 is 14 amino acids long. Per germline, CDR1 MNHEY and CDR2 SMNVEV (reference sequence). Deletions cut 0 bases from V and 4 bases from J, with 10 bases between. CDR3: CASSLSRGAYEQYF. For the CDR3, the DNA is TGTGCCAGCAGTTTATCCCGGGGAGCTTACGAGCAGTACTTC.

This sequence joins TRBV6-5 and TRBJ2-7, with D tentatively TRBD2 (5 bases). CDR1 MNHEY and CDR2 SVGAGI come from the germline V gene. The CDR3 contains 14 residues. Trimming pared 2 bases from V and 2 bases from J, leaving 10 bases between. This chain's CDR3 is CASSYGGFPYEQYF. Here the CDR3 DNA reads TGTGCCAGCAGTTACGGAGGATTTCCCTACGAGCAGTACTTC.

The gene calls are TRBV6-5 and TRBJ2-1, with D uncertain. The germline V gene encodes CDR1 MNHEY and CDR2 SVGAGI. This CDR3 comprises 14 residues. The V and J ends lost 6 bases and 6 bases respectively, with 15 bases between them. The DNA for the CDR3 is TGTGCCAGCAGGACGACGGTGTTAGGCAATGAGCAGTTCTTC. This sequence encodes CASRTTVLGNEQFF.

This chain uses TRBV11-2 with TRBJ2-2; D unclear. V lost 11 bases and J 7 bases, leaving 14 bases between the germline ends. The CDR3 loop spans 12 amino acids. The germline gives CDR1 SGHAT, CDR2 FQNNGV. The CDR3 is CAGYSTGGELFF. CDR3 sequence (DNA): TGTGCCGGATACAGTACTGGCGGGGAGCTGTTTTTT.

The chain employs TRBV6-5 and TRBJ2-2, with 9 bases aligning to TRBD2. CDR3 length: 16 amino acids. CDR1 MNHEY and CDR2 SVGAGI come from the germline V gene. With 0 bases clipped from V and 3 bases from J, the junction kept 2 bases outside the gene matches. The CDR3 bases are TGTGCCAGCAGTTACTCGCGGGGGGGCGACACCGGGGAGCTGTTTTTT. It is translated as CASSYSRGGDTGELFF.

The V gene is TRBV11-2, the J gene TRBJ2-2, with a weak D call TRBD2 (5 bases). The length of the CDR3 is 17 residues. In germline, CDR1 is SGHAT, CDR2 FQNNGV. The V gene lost 2 bases and the J gene lost 1 base, with 14 bases spanning the gap. CDR3 protein: CASSLPGEEENTGELFF. The CDR3 region has the DNA TGTGCCAGCAGCTTACCGGGTGAGGAGGAGAACACCGGGGAGCTGTTTTTT.

This clone was seen only once. The chain is built from TRBV6-1 and TRBJ2-1, with a possible D match to TRBD1 (5 bases). The V gene's germline CDR1 is MNHNS and CDR2 SASEGT. The CDR3 length is 15 residues. With 1 base removed from V and 6 bases from J, the gap between germline ends came to 13 bases. CDR3 sequence: CASSEGRVTINEQFF. The CDR3 DNA reads as TGTGCCAGCAGTGAAGGCAGGGTAACCATCAATGAGCAGTTCTTC.

This chain joins TRBV11-2 and TRBJ2-5; 11 bases agree with TRBD1. J lost 12 bases, V lost 0 bases, and 3 bases had no gene match. The V gene's germline CDR1 is SGHAT and CDR2 FQNNGV. The CDR3 sequence is 13 residues long. DNA for the CDR3: TGTGCCAGCAGCTTAGAATGGACAGGGGGCAAGTACTTC. It specifies CASSLEWTGGKYF.

The chain recombines TRBV6-4 with TRBJ2-1; D perhaps matches TRBD1 (5 bases). Germline-derived CDR1 and CDR2 are MRHNA and SNTAGT. The V gene lost 3 bases and the J gene lost 7 bases, with 10 bases spanning the gap. The CDR3 is made up of 13 amino acids. The CDR3 DNA reads as TGTGCCAGCAGTGAAGGGGAAGGGAATGAGCAGTTCTTC. It is translated as CASSEGEGNEQFF.

J is TRBJ1-5 and V is TRBV6-4, with D uncertain. CDR3 size: 16 residues. Germline loops: CDR1 MRHNA, CDR2 SNTAGT. The V gene lost 0 bases and the J gene lost 0 bases, with 9 bases spanning the gap. The CDR3 loop is CASSDSWEYSNQPQHF. In DNA form, the CDR3 reads TGTGCCAGCAGTGACTCGTGGGAGTATAGCAATCAGCCCCAGCATTTT.

The rearrangement links TRBV7-9 to TRBJ2-7, with 10 bases lining up with TRBD2. This CDR3 has 16 residues. V trimming: 5 bases; J trimming: 2 bases; junction bases outside the gene matches: 9. The V gene's germline CDR1 is SEHNR and CDR2 FQNEAQ (reference sequence). CDR3 sequence (DNA): TGTGCCAGCAGCCCACTGGGACTAGCGCCTACCTACGAGCAGTACTTC. It specifies CASSPLGLAPTYEQYF.

V and J are TRBV6-5 and TRBJ2-2; D possibly uses TRBD1 or TRBD2 (6 bases each). The CDR3 extends over 15 amino acids. Germline CDR1 reads MNHEY; CDR2 reads SVGAGI. Trimming pared 2 bases from V and 7 bases from J, leaving 14 bases between. In DNA, the CDR3 is TGTGCCAGCAGTTACACCTCAGGGGAGGACGGGGAGCTGTTTTTT. This gives the protein CASSYTSGEDGELFF.

As regards this clone: The germline gene is not matched at one end of the junction; a read error may be the cause. The CDR3 region has the DNA TGCGCCAGCAGCCAAGATCTGTGGGAGGGGACTGCCTTC. It is translated as CASSQDLWEGTAF. This chain connects TRBV4-3 to TRBJ1-2; tentatively, D is TRBD1 (5 bases). This CDR3 is 13 amino acids long. Germline V CDR1 and CDR2: LGHNA, YSLEER.

The chain couples TRBV6-6 to TRBJ1-1; D is possibly TRBD1 (5 bases). The V gene's germline CDR1 is MNHNY and CDR2 SVGAGI (reference sequence). This CDR3 contains 14 residues. V was trimmed by 5 bases and J by 0 bases, leaving 10 bases between them. The CDR3 DNA is TGTGCCAGCAGTCCCGACAGATTGAACACTGAAGCTTTCTTT. Amino acid sequence: CASSPDRLNTEAFF.

As to this clone: An end of the junction differs from the germline gene, which may be a read error. The genes are TRBV6-5 and TRBJ2-5; D is uncertain. Germline lookup yields CDR1 MNHEY and CDR2 SVGAGI. The CDR3 sequence is 13 residues long. Written as DNA, the CDR3 is TGTGCCAGCAGTACGCGTTACCAGGAGACCCAGTACTTC. This translates into CASSTRYQETQYF.

The gene calls are TRBV7-8 and TRBJ1-1; maybe TRBD1 (5 bases). The CDR3 has 15 residues. Trimming pared 5 bases from V and 3 bases from J, leaving 16 bases between. Germline CDR1 is SGHVS and CDR2 is FQNEAQ. Here the CDR3 DNA reads TGTGCCAGCAGCCCTGGGGCTGGGGGGGACACTGAAGCTTTCTTT. Translating gives CASSPGAGGDTEAFF.

The chain uses TRBV9 and TRBJ2-1, with TRBD2 matching over 8 bases. Germline V CDR1 and CDR2: SGDLS, YYNGEE. With V trimmed by 0 bases and J by 7 bases, 0 bases remained unmatched. This CDR3 contains 13 residues. CDR3 residues: CASSVGGGNEQFF. CDR3 DNA: TGTGCCAGCAGCGTAGGCGGGGGGAATGAGCAGTTCTTC. The entire variable domain, with the rest obtained from reference TRBV9 and TRBJ2-1, is as follows: DSGVTQTPKHLITATGQRVTLRCSPRSGDLSVYWYQQSLDQGLQFLIQYYNGEERAKGNILERFSAQQFPDLHSELNLSSLELGDSALYFCASSVGGGNEQFFGPGTRLTVL.

The chain carries TRBV4-1 and TRBJ2-1; D unclear. CDR1 is MGHRA and CDR2 is YSYEKL in the germline V gene. The CDR3 is 14 residues long. V shed 0 bases and J shed 4 bases, with 7 bases lying between them. The CDR3 region is CASSQDPVYNEQFF. The CDR3 DNA sequence: TGCGCCAGCAGCCAAGATCCAGTTTACAATGAGCAGTTCTTC.

On this clone itself: The junction and the germline gene differ at one end; a read error may be behind it. Other nucleotide sequences from this sample produce the same CDR3. J is TRBJ1-2 and V is TRBV27; D gene unclear. From germline, CDR1 is MNHEY and CDR2 SMNVEV (reference sequence). The length of the CDR3 is 14 residues. For the CDR3, the DNA is TGTGCCAGCAGTTTCGTCGGATCCGACTATGGCTACACCTTT. Translated, it gives CASSFVGSDYGYTF.

This chain links TRBV7-9 with TRBJ2-7; 7 bases align to TRBD2. J gave up 3 bases and V 5 bases, and 10 bases lay outside the gene matches. The CDR3 sequence is 15 residues long. Germline loops: CDR1 SEHNR, CDR2 FQNEAQ (reference sequence). The CDR3 is CASSPERGFLYEQYF. The CDR3 region has the DNA TGTGCCAGCAGCCCGGAGCGGGGTTTCCTCTACGAGCAGTACTTC.

The V gene is TRBV7-8, the J gene TRBJ1-1; tentatively, D is TRBD1 (5 bases). Germline V gene lookup returns CDR1 SGHVS and CDR2 FQNEAQ. Trimming took 1 base from V and 0 from J, leaving 12 bases between them. The CDR3 has 16 residues. CDR3 residues: CASSLVGVGMNTEAFF. In DNA, the CDR3 is TGTGCCAGCAGCTTAGTAGGGGTTGGGATGAACACTGAAGCTTTCTTT.

In nucleotides, the CDR3 is TGTGCCAGCAGCTTAACACAGTTCTACGAGCAGTACTTC. Translating it yields CASSLTQFYEQYF. The rearrangement links TRBV7-2 to TRBJ2-7; D is uncertain. The V gene's germline CDR1 is SGHTA and CDR2 FQGNSA. The CDR3 has 13 residues. Trimming took 2 bases from V and 3 from J, leaving 8 bases between them.

V usage is TRBV7-7 and J usage is TRBJ1-3; D remains unclear. Germline CDR1 is SSHAT and CDR2 is FNYEAQ (reference sequence). Trimming removed 1 base from V and 4 bases from J, with 8 bases in between. This CDR3 is built from 14 residues. The DNA of the CDR3 is TGTGCCAGCAGCTTAGGTCTCGGAGGAAACACCATATATTTT. This codes for CASSLGLGGNTIYF.